This passage covers 30 T cell receptor beta chains from one sample sequenced in a study of tumor-infiltrating lymphocytes in primary liver carcinoma. The authors made TCR beta cDNA from around 500 ng total RNA with a constant-region primer. Three nested multiplex PCR rounds, a slightly modified ARM-PCR, produced the libraries for TCR beta. The opening two PCR rounds, roughly 11 cycles each, paired TRBV1-TRBV30 forward primers with a C-beta reverse primer. In TCRdb, the multiplex PCR reads were re-called with MiXCR into one record per CDR3 protein. Of 300,000 to 400,000 distinct CDR3 sequences in the sample, roughly 61% were seen once. It was unsorted whole blood that yielded blood RNA, and germline DNA was also extracted. The sample consisted of peripheral blood. These receptors came from a man in his forties with primary liver carcinoma and hepatitis B virus infection.

This clonotype was seen repeatedly, ten times or more. The V gene is TRBV10-3, the J gene TRBJ2-3; 10 bases line up with TRBD1. The CDR3 covers 14 residues. Germline V CDR1 and CDR2: ENHRY, SYGVKD. V gave up 7 bases and J gave up 4 bases; unmatched junction bases: 5. The CDR3 spells CAITTTGGADTQYF. Here the CDR3 DNA reads TGTGCCATCACCACGACAGGGGGCGCAGATACGCAGTATTTT.

This chain links TRBV24-1 with TRBJ2-2; 7 bases map to TRBD1. With 5 bases clipped from V and 7 bases from J, the junction kept 6 bases outside the gene matches. CDR1 is KGHDR and CDR2 is SFDVKD in the germline V gene. The CDR3 is made up of 14 amino acids. This chain's CDR3 is CATSVPGGIGELFF. The CDR3 DNA reads as TGTGCCACCAGTGTCCCAGGGGGTATCGGGGAGCTGTTTTTT.

This clonotype was counted only a few times. The gene calls are TRBV12-3 or TRBV12-4 and TRBJ2-3; possibly TRBD1 for D (6 bases). V was shortened by 1 base and J by 4 bases, with 12 bases between the two germline ends. There are 15 residues in the CDR3. Here the CDR3 reads CASSLVSQGPDTQYF. The CDR3 region has the DNA TGTGCCAGCAGTTTAGTCTCTCAGGGGCCAGATACGCAGTATTTT.

This clonotype has only a few counts. This chain links TRBV7-9 with TRBJ2-5; 11 bases are a match to TRBD2. Trimming took 3 bases from V and 5 from J; bases not matched to a gene: 2. CDR1 SEHNR and CDR2 FQNEAQ come from the germline V gene (reference sequence). The CDR3 runs 14 residues. This CDR3 is CASSFTSGSETQYF. CDR3 bases: TGTGCCAGCAGCTTCACTAGCGGGAGCGAGACCCAGTACTTC.

This clonotype was seen repeatedly, ten times or more. The chain recombines TRBV4-2 with TRBJ2-2, with 8 bases aligning to TRBD2. V trimming: 3 bases; J trimming: 4 bases; junction bases outside the gene matches: 10. This CDR3 has 17 amino acids. In germline, CDR1 is LGHNA, CDR2 YNFKEQ. The CDR3 DNA is TGTGCCAGCAGCCATTATGCGGGACTAGTGACCACCGGGGAGCTGTTTTTT. It encodes CASSHYAGLVTTGELFF.

The V call is TRBV5-1, the J call TRBJ1-6, with D unclear. The germline V gene encodes CDR1 SGHRS and CDR2 YFSETQ. Trimming removed 4 bases from V and 17 bases from J, with 28 bases in between. CDR3 length equals 16 residues. The DNA of the CDR3 is TGCGCCAGCAGCCGCACTTCTGCTCTCGGTGGATCACTCTTCCACTTT. Its translation is CASSRTSALGGSLFHF.

The chain has TRBV11-2 and TRBJ2-7; 15 nucleotides align to TRBD2. The CDR3 spans 20 residues. J gave up 1 base and V 10 bases, and 20 bases lay outside the gene matches. Germline V gives CDR1 SGHAT, CDR2 FQNNGV. As DNA, the CDR3 is TGTGCCATCAACTCCAGGACTAGCGGGAGGGTGCGAGCGGGATCCTACGAGCAGTACTTC. It specifies CAINSRTSGRVRAGSYEQYF.

Turning to this clonotype: Since a much larger clone is just one base distant, this may be a read error. V and J are TRBV4-3 and TRBJ2-5, with unresolved D. The CDR3 is made up of 13 amino acids. Germline loops: CDR1 LGHNA, CDR2 YSLEER. The ends were cut back, 4 bases at V and 9 bases at J, with 15 bases in the middle. The CDR3 DNA reads as TGCGCCAGCAGCCTCACGCTCGTCCGGGCCCAGTACTTC. Protein sequence: CASSLTLVRAQYF.

Remarks on this clonotype: A clone one base away is much larger, so this may be a read error. The chain employs TRBV29-1 and TRBJ1-2; D perhaps matches TRBD1 (5 bases). This CDR3 spans 14 amino acids. Per the germline V gene, CDR1 is SQVTM and CDR2 is ANQGSEA. This chain's CDR3 is CSVQRDWSAYGHTF. CDR3 nucleotide sequence: TGCAGCGTCCAACGGGACTGGTCGGCCTATGGCCACACCTTC.

This CDR3 is CASSDRRGNSGSIYEQFF. The CDR3 nucleotides are TGTGCCAGCAGTGACAGGCGAGGGAATAGCGGGAGTATCTATGAGCAGTTCTTC. The rearrangement joins TRBV6-6 to TRBJ2-1, with 9 bases aligning to TRBD2. The germline V gene encodes CDR1 MNHNY and CDR2 SVGAGI (reference sequence). Losses at the gene ends were 5 bases for V and 8 bases for J; bases not matched to a gene: 19. The CDR3 runs to 18 residues.

As to this clonotype: A much larger clone differs from this one at a single base, so this may be a read error. V usage is TRBV5-4 and J usage is TRBJ1-6; D uncertain. The CDR3 length is 13 residues. Germline V gene lookup returns CDR1 SGHNT and CDR2 YYREEE (reference sequence). The CDR3 DNA reads TGTGCCAGCAGGTTGGCTGGGAATTCACCCCTCCACTTT. It translates to CASRLAGNSPLHF.

The chain couples TRBV7-8 to TRBJ1-5; possible D gene TRBD1, 5 bases. Trimming stripped 3 bases from V and 3 bases from J, with 9 bases between. CDR3 length: 14 amino acids. Germline CDR1 and CDR2: SGHVS and FQNEAQ. DNA of the CDR3: TGTGCCAGCAGCTTTACGACAGACAATCAGCCCCAGCATTTT. Amino acids: CASSFTTDNQPQHF.

The CDR3 loop reads CDNSRIPGTGSNQPQHF. The DNA for the CDR3 is TGTGACAACAGTCGAATTCCCGGGACAGGGAGCAATCAGCCCCAGCATTTT. The genes are TRBV6-5 and TRBJ1-5; 9 positions agree with TRBD1. The CDR3 has 17 amino acids. Germline CDR1 and CDR2: MNHEY and SVGAGI.

The V gene is TRBV13, the J gene TRBJ2-1; 7 nucleotides match TRBD1. Germline V gene data show CDR1 as PRHDT and CDR2 as FYEKMQ (reference sequence). Unmatched junction bases numbered 4, after V lost 4 bases and J lost 4 bases. CDR3 length equals 14 residues. CDR3 amino acids: CASSSGRGYNEQFF. CDR3 in DNA: TGTGCCAGCAGCTCTGGCAGGGGGTACAATGAGCAGTTCTTC.

As for this clonotype: Given a much more abundant clone one base away, this may be a read error. The rearrangement uses TRBV10-2 and TRBJ1-2; a weak D match, TRBD1 (6 bases). Germline lookup yields CDR1 WSHSY and CDR2 SAAADI. The CDR3 contains 12 residues. V shed 2 bases and J shed 8 bases, with 9 bases lying between them. DNA of the CDR3: TGCGCCAGCAGTGAGATCCAGGGGGGCTACACCTTC. Translating it yields CASSEIQGGYTF.

Turning to this clonotype: A much larger clone differs by one base, so this may be a read error. CDR3: CASSRWNTGELFF. CDR3 nucleotide sequence: TGTGCCAGCAGCCGCTGGAACACCGGGGAGCTGTTTTTT. The V gene is TRBV12-3 or TRBV12-4, the J gene TRBJ2-2; D not certain. There are 13 residues in the CDR3. V lost 6 bases and J lost 1, with 6 bases in between.

Concerning this clonotype itself: A much larger clone sits a single nucleotide away, making a read error possible. The rearrangement uses TRBV6-5 and TRBJ1-1; 8 positions match TRBD1. The germline CDR1 and CDR2 sequences are MNHEY and SVGAGI. This CDR3 region has 16 residues. The ends lost 2 bases at V and 4 bases at J; junction bases unmatched: 9. The CDR3 sequence is CASSYRVQGVSTEAFF. The CDR3, as DNA: TGTGCCAGCAGTTACAGGGTACAGGGGGTGAGCACTGAAGCTTTCTTT.

The rearrangement links TRBV21-1 to TRBJ2-7. TRBV21-1 is annotated as a pseudogene. CDR3 size: 14 residues. The CDR3 DNA follows: TGTGCCAGCAACCCGAGAGGTCGCTCCTACGAGCAGTACTTC. Translation gives CASNPRGRSYEQYF.

The chain couples TRBV5-4 to TRBJ2-3, with 7 positions matching TRBD1. The CDR3 spans 16 residues. Germline V lookup: CDR1 SGHNT, CDR2 YYREEE (reference sequence). Losses at the gene ends were 0 bases for V and 3 bases for J; bases not matched to a gene: 7. CDR3: CASSLAPGTATDTQYF. The CDR3 DNA sequence: TGTGCCAGCAGCTTGGCCCCCGGGACAGCAACAGATACGCAGTATTTT.

The chain is built from TRBV11-2 and TRBJ1-5; no clear D gene. Germline loops: CDR1 SGHAT, CDR2 FQNNGV. This CDR3 has 13 residues. The V gene lost 8 bases and the J gene lost 10 bases, with 18 bases spanning the gap. CDR3 residues: CASGLEPGGPQHF. DNA of the CDR3: TGTGCCAGCGGCCTTGAACCTGGAGGCCCCCAGCATTTT. Full variable domain (rest looked up from reference TRBV11-2 and TRBJ1-5): EAGVAQSPRYKIIEKRQSVAFWCNPISGHATLYWYQQILGQGPKLLIQFQNNGVVDDSQLPKDRFSAERLKGVDSTLKIQPAKLEDSAVYLCASGLEPGGPQHFGDGTRLSIL.

With regard to this clonotype: One junction end disagrees with the germline gene, perhaps due to a read error. The genes are TRBV11-3 and TRBJ2-1; 10 bases are shared with TRBD1. This CDR3 spans 14 amino acids. Germline values: CDR1 SGHNT, CDR2 YENEEA. In DNA, the CDR3 is TGCGCCAGCAGCATTCGGACAGGGGGGAATGAGCAGTTCTTC. Its translation: CASSIRTGGNEQFF.

Points on this clonotype: One end of the junction varies from germline; a read error may be responsible. The CDR3 protein is CASSLDRSATYEQNF. The CDR3 bases are TGTGCCAGCAGCTTGGACAGATCCGCAACCTACGAGCAGAACTTC. The chain combines TRBV11-2 with TRBJ2-7, with D possibly TRBD1 on 6 matching bases. CDR3 length equals 15 residues. Looked up from germline, CDR1 is SGHAT and CDR2 is FQNNGV.

This clonotype has more than one count but fewer than ten. A single base separates this from a much larger clone, so it may be a read error. The chain links TRBV6-6 to TRBJ2-7; maybe TRBD2 (5 bases). V dropped 3 bases and J dropped 3 bases, with 15 bases sitting between them. The CDR3 runs to 15 residues. Per the germline V gene, CDR1 is MNHNY and CDR2 is SVGAGI (reference sequence). The CDR3 DNA follows: TGTGCCAGCAGTTATGAGGCTGGGGAGAACTACGAGCAGTACTTC. Protein product: CASSYEAGENYEQYF.

In this sample, this clonotype turned up a few times. At one end the junction does not follow the germline gene, possibly because of a read error. V gene TRBV7-2 combines with J gene TRBJ2-5; D not resolved. In germline, CDR1 is SGHTA, CDR2 FQGNSA. The CDR3 is 13 amino acids. CDR3 sequence: CASSFGDQETQCF. CDR3 bases: TGTGCCAGCAGCTTCGGAGATCAAGAGACCCAGTGCTTC.

Comment on this clonotype: One base away lies a much larger clone, so this may be a sequencing read error. The J gene is TRBJ2-1, the V gene TRBV6-2 or TRBV6-3; the D is unclear. Trimming stripped 7 bases from V and 9 bases from J, with 10 bases between. This CDR3 has 11 residues. Germline V gene sequence: CDR1 MNHEY, CDR2 SVGEGT. CDR3 DNA: TGTGCCAGCACCACAGATGGTGAGCAGTTCTTC. It codes for CASTTDGEQFF.

This clonotype was counted once. This may arise from a read error, as a much more abundant clone is one base away. The CDR3 protein is CASSQNRVASYEQYF. Written as DNA, the CDR3 is TGTGCCAGCAGCCAAAATCGGGTTGCATCCTACGAGCAGTACTTC. This chain uses TRBV4-2 with TRBJ2-7; no reliable D call. V shed 2 bases and J shed 1 base, with 12 bases lying between them. This CDR3 has 15 amino acids. CDR1 and CDR2 from the germline V gene are LGHNA and YNFKEQ.

This clonotype has a single count. Here the CDR3 DNA reads TGTGCCAGCAGTCCGTTCAGGGAGGAGACTGAAGCTTTCTTT. Translating it yields CASSPFREETEAFF. The chain joins TRBV28 to TRBJ1-1, with D tentatively TRBD1 (5 bases). Germline assignment: CDR1 MDHEN and CDR2 SYDVKM. The CDR3 runs to 14 residues. V lost 5 bases to trimming and J lost 5 bases, with 15 bases between them.

With regard to this clonotype: Germline and junction disagree at one end, which may indicate a read error. The V and J genes are TRBV11-2 and TRBJ2-5, with TRBD2 as a possible D gene (6 bases). This CDR3 contains 13 residues. Germline assignment: CDR1 SGHAT and CDR2 FQNNGV. The CDR3 loop is CASSSEFGSTPYF. As DNA, the CDR3 is TGTGCCAGCAGCTCAGAGTTCGGGAGCACCCCGTACTTC.

Details on this clonotype: The junction departs from germline at one end; a sequencing error may be responsible. The CDR3 nucleotides are TGCGCCAGCAGTGCGGGAGGGGCCCTTAGGGATACGAAGTATTTT. It yields the protein CASSAGGALRDTKYF. The chain links TRBV10-2 to TRBJ2-3; 8 bases match TRBD2. Germline values: CDR1 WSHSY, CDR2 SAAADI. This CDR3 spans 15 amino acids.

This clonotype has only one observation. One junction end disagrees with the germline gene, perhaps due to a read error. J is TRBJ1-1 and V is TRBV4-1, with D uncertain. Germline assignment: CDR1 MGHRA and CDR2 YSYEKL. The CDR3 extends over 13 amino acids. CDR3 nucleotides: TGCACCAGCAGCCAAAATTTACAGCCTGGGGCTTTCTTT. It is translated as CTSSQNLQPGAFF.